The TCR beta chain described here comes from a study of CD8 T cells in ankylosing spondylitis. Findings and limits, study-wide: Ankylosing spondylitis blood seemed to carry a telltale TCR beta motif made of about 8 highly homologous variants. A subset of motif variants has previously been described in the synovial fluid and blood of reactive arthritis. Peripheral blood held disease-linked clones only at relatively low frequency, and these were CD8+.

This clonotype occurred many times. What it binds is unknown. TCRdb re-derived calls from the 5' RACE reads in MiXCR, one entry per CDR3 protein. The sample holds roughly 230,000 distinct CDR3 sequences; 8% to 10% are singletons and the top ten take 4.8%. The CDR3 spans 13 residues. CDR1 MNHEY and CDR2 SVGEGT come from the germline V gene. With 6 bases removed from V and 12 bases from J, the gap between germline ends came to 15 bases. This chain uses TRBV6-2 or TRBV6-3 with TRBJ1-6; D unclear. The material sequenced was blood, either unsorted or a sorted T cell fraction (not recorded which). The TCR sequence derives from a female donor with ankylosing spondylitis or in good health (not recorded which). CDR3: CASSWGGREPLHF. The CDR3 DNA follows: TGTGCCAGCAGCTGGGGAGGGCGAGAACCCCTCCACTTT.